In this sample, the clone carrying this T cell receptor beta chain turned up many times. The junction and the germline gene differ at one end; a read error may be behind it. CDR3 length equals 14 residues. The germline gives CDR1 SGHTA, CDR2 FQGNSA. This entry belongs to a study of T-cell reconstitution after alpha-beta-depleted transplantation in children. For TCRbeta, the library was prepared with unique molecular identifiers. TCRdb itself ran the PCR reads through MiXCR, one entry per CDR3 protein. The table lists 500,000 or so distinct CDR3 sequences, roughly 33% of them singletons, with more than 2% in the top ten.

This rearrangement joins TRBV7-2 to TRBJ1-2; D remains ambiguous. This receptor was identified in a human donor who donated a stem cell graft to a child with aplastic anemia. This sample comprised PBMCs from the stem cell graft donor, obtained from the stem cell graft. The DNA for the CDR3 is TGCGCCAGCAGTTCGGGAGGCGCTAACTATGGCTACACCTTC. The encoded protein is CASSSGGANYGYTF.